The 18 T cell receptor beta chains below all came from one sample that was sequenced in a study of blood T cells in healthy people across ages (dated by TCRdb to 2013 to 2016). The method was 5' RACE. Sequenced using an Illumina HiSeq 2500. A second PCR of 7 to 11 cycles was performed with a sample-barcoded 5' primer and a J-beta primer mix. In TCRdb, the public reads were trimmed at Q25 with fastp and aligned with MiXCR, with productive beta chains retained. Each CDR3 protein appears once, grouped with its most common genes and DNA. In all, the sample holds just over 1 million distinct CDR3 sequences, and 40% to 50% of those were seen once. Together, the top ten hold approximately 17% of the sample. Specimen: blood. The origin of the receptors is an older woman in good health.

The chain combines TRBV29-1 with TRBJ2-7; D is unclear. Germline V lookup: CDR1 SQVTM, CDR2 ANQGSEA. Trimming took off 7 bases at V and 0 bases at J, with 10 bases between the two ends. This CDR3 comprises 12 residues. Here the CDR3 reads CSATGSSYEQYF. As DNA, the CDR3 is TGCAGCGCCACGGGTTCCTCCTACGAGCAGTACTTC.

The chain uses TRBV7-9 and TRBJ2-3, with 7 bases that match TRBD2. CDR3 length equals 14 residues. The junction had 4 bases not matched to a gene; V was cut back by 5 bases and J by 2 bases. Germline loops: CDR1 SEHNR, CDR2 FQNEAQ (reference sequence). CDR3 coding DNA: TGTGCCAGCAGCCTCGGGACTACCACAGATACGCAGTATTTT. Translation: CASSLGTTTDTQYF.

The chain uses TRBV27 and TRBJ2-1; D is ambiguous. V lost 6 bases and J 2 bases, leaving 11 bases between the germline ends. CDR1 and CDR2 (germline): MNHEY, SMNVEV (reference sequence). The CDR3 is 14 residues long. CDR3 protein: CASREAKTYNEQFF. For the CDR3, the DNA is TGTGCCAGCAGGGAAGCGAAGACCTACAATGAGCAGTTCTTC.

This clonotype was seen only once. The chain employs TRBV5-1 and TRBJ2-1, with TRBD2 identical over 11 bases. V trimming: 2 bases; J trimming: 0 bases; junction bases outside the gene matches: 10. The germline V gene encodes CDR1 SGHRS and CDR2 YFSETQ. The CDR3 runs to 19 residues. Here the CDR3 reads CASSFSSSGRMSSYNEQFF. The CDR3 DNA follows: TGCGCCAGCAGCTTCAGTTCTAGCGGGAGGATGAGCTCCTACAATGAGCAGTTCTTC.

This clonotype was observed a few times. The chain employs TRBV7-2 and TRBJ2-1; D is possibly TRBD1 (6 bases). V lost 1 base to trimming and J lost 5 bases, with 21 bases between them. This CDR3 region has 18 residues. CDR1 is SGHTA, CDR2 FQGNSA, per germline. CDR3 sequence: CASSLGGPAVLGDNEQFF. DNA for the CDR3: TGTGCCAGCAGCTTAGGGGGGCCCGCGGTTCTTGGGGACAATGAGCAGTTCTTC.

This clonotype has a handful of counts. The chain combines TRBV4-2 with TRBJ2-7; tentative D call: TRBD2 (5 bases). The length of the CDR3 is 15 residues. V was clipped by 3 bases and J by 1 base, with 13 bases between them. In germline, CDR1 is LGHNA, CDR2 YNFKEQ. CDR3 region: CASSHGRAVSYEQYF. Written as DNA, the CDR3 is TGTGCCAGCAGCCACGGACGAGCGGTATCCTACGAGCAGTACTTC.

The chain links TRBV5-1 to TRBJ2-7; D uncertain. Germline V gives CDR1 SGHRS, CDR2 YFSETQ. V lost 3 bases, J lost 3 bases, and 16 bases lay in between. The CDR3 has 15 amino acids. The CDR3 region is CASSSSWTTDYEQYF. As DNA, the CDR3 is TGCGCCAGCAGCTCGAGCTGGACCACCGACTACGAGCAGTACTTC.

On this clonotype: A much larger clone differs from this one at a single base, so this may be a read error. The genes are TRBV2 and TRBJ2-1; unclear D gene. The CDR3 is 14 residues long. Trimming pared 2 bases from V and 10 bases from J, leaving 15 bases between. In germline, CDR1 is SNHLY, CDR2 FYNNEI. The CDR3 protein is CASSEQVPPDEQFF. The CDR3 region has the DNA TGTGCCAGCAGTGAACAGGTCCCTCCTGACGAGCAGTTCTTC.

J is TRBJ1-6 and V is TRBV4-1, with TRBD1 matching over 11 bases. The germline gives CDR1 MGHRA, CDR2 YSYEKL. Germline trimming cut 0 bases from V and 9 bases from J; bases unmatched to any gene: 1. The CDR3 sequence is 15 residues long. This chain's CDR3 is CASSQDGTGGSPLHF. The CDR3 DNA follows: TGCGCCAGCAGCCAAGACGGGACAGGGGGTTCACCCCTCCACTTT.

This sequence joins TRBV7-9 and TRBJ2-7; 10 bases are shared with TRBD2. The V segment lost 5 bases and the J segment 0 bases; nucleotides outside the gene matches: 10. This CDR3 has 17 residues. Per the germline V gene, CDR1 is SEHNR and CDR2 is FQNEAQ (reference sequence). In nucleotides, the CDR3 is TGTGCCAGCAGCGGGGCCGGGACTAGCGTATCCTCCTACGAGCAGTACTTC. Protein: CASSGAGTSVSSYEQYF.

This clonotype was seen more than once but under ten times. The V and J genes are TRBV12-3 or TRBV12-4 and TRBJ2-4, with no clear D. The ends were cut back, 1 base at V and 3 bases at J, with 13 bases in the middle. This CDR3 has 16 amino acids. Here the CDR3 reads CASSLEGIWDKNIQYF. CDR3 bases: TGTGCCAGCAGTTTAGAAGGCATTTGGGACAAAAACATTCAGTACTTC.

The chain couples TRBV7-2 to TRBJ2-7, with 12 bases matching TRBD2. The CDR3 is 15 amino acids. J gave up 5 bases and V 0 bases, and 2 bases lay outside the gene matches. CDR1 SGHTA and CDR2 FQGNSA come from the germline V gene. CDR3: CASSLALAGGDEQYF. DNA for the CDR3: TGTGCCAGCAGCTTAGCCCTAGCGGGAGGGGACGAGCAGTACTTC.

This clonotype showed up just a few times. The chain combines TRBV20-1 with TRBJ2-3; D may correspond to TRBD1 or TRBD2 (5 bases each). Trimming pared 6 bases from V and 0 bases from J, leaving 16 bases between. The CDR3 is 15 residues long. Per the germline V gene, CDR1 is DFQATT and CDR2 is SNEGSKA (reference sequence). The CDR3: CSAFRDPTSTDTQYF. The CDR3 region has the DNA TGCAGTGCCTTCCGGGACCCAACTAGCACAGATACGCAGTATTTT.

This rearrangement joins TRBV12-3 or TRBV12-4 to TRBJ1-1; D remains unclear. The CDR3 is 14 residues long. The germline V and J ends were trimmed by 5 bases and 7 bases, with 17 bases remaining between them. The CDR3, as DNA: TGTGCCAGCAGTCCCCTCCTCACCACAGATGAAGCTTTCTTT. It translates to CASSPLLTTDEAFF.

The chain links TRBV12-3 or TRBV12-4 to TRBJ1-6; D remains unclear. Trimming took 2 bases from V and 10 from J, leaving 12 bases between them. This CDR3 has 14 amino acids. CDR3 sequence reads: CASSLSVGGSPLHF. The DNA for the CDR3 is TGTGCCAGCAGTTTATCGGTTGGAGGATCACCCCTCCACTTT.

The chain combines TRBV7-8 with TRBJ1-4; D is undetermined. The germline V and J ends were trimmed by 1 base and 7 bases, with 10 bases remaining between them. The CDR3 sequence is 14 residues long. Germline values: CDR1 SGHVS, CDR2 FQNEAQ. CDR3 coding DNA: TGTGCCAGCAGCTTAGGTGGGGTTGGTGAAAAACTGTTTTTT. It translates to CASSLGGVGEKLFF.

This chain's CDR3 is CASIDGGQSKRTQYF. Here the CDR3 DNA reads TGTGCCAGCATTGATGGAGGCCAATCCAAGCGGACCCAGTACTTC. This sequence joins TRBV27 and TRBJ2-5; tentative D call: TRBD2 (5 bases). Trimming pared 7 bases from V and 7 bases from J, leaving 22 bases between. Germline assignment: CDR1 MNHEY and CDR2 SMNVEV (reference sequence). The CDR3 is 15 amino acids.

V and J are TRBV9 and TRBJ2-1; D is unresolved. Germline lookup yields CDR1 SGDLS and CDR2 YYNGEE. V lost 6 bases and J lost 6, with 13 bases in between. This CDR3 contains 13 residues. DNA for the CDR3: TGTGCCAGCACCGACGGAGTGGGCAATGAGCAGTTCTTC. Translated: CASTDGVGNEQFF.